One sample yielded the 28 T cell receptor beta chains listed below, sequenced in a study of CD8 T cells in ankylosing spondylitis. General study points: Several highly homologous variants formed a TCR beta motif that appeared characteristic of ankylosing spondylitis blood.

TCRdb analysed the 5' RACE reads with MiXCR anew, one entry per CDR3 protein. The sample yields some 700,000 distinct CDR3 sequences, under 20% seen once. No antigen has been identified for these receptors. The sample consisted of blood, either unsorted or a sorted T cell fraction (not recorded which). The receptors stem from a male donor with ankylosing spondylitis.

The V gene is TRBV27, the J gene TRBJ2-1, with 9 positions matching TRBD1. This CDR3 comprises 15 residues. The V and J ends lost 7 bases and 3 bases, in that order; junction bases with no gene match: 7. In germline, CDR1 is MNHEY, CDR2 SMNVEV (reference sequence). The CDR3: CASTRTGDLYNEQFF. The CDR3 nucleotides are TGTGCCAGCACCCGGACAGGGGACCTCTACAATGAGCAGTTCTTC.

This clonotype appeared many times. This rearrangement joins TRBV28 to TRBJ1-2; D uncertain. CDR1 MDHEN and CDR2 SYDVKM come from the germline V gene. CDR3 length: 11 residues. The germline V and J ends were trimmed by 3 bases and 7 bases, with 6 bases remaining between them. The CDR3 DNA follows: TGTGCCAGCAGTTTGGGTTTTGGCTACACCTTC. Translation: CASSLGFGYTF.

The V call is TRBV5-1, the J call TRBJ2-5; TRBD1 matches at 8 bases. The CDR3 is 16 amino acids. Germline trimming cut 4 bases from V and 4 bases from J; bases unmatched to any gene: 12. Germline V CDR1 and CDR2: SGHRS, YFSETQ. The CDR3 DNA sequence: TGCGCCAGCAGCAGCGCGGCCGGGACAGGAGGAGAGACCCAGTACTTC. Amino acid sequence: CASSSAAGTGGETQYF.

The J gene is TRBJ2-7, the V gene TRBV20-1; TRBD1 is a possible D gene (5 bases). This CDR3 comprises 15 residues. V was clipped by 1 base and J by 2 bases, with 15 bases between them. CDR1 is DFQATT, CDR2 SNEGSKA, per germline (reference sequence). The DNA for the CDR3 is TGCAGTGCTAGAGCCCTAGGGGAACTTACCTACGAGCAGTACTTC. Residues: CSARALGELTYEQYF.

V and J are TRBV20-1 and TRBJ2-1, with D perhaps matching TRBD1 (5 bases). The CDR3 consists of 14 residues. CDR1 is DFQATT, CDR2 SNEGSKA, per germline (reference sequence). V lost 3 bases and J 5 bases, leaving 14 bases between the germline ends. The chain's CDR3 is CSASVGVTDNEQFF. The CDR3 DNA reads TGCAGTGCTAGTGTAGGGGTGACGGACAATGAGCAGTTCTTC.

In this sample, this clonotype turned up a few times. The CDR3 region has the DNA TGCGCCAGCAGCTTACCACGCTCCGGACAGGAGGACACCGGGGAGCTGTTTTTT. It translates to CASSLPRSGQEDTGELFF. The chain is built from TRBV5-1 and TRBJ2-2, with TRBD1 identical over 7 bases. This CDR3 has 18 amino acids. Trimming removed 2 bases from V and 3 bases from J; junction bases left unmatched: 13. In germline, CDR1 is SGHRS, CDR2 YFSETQ.

CDR3 nucleotide sequence: TGTGCCAGCACAGCTTTGACTTGGTATCGGGACAGGGATCCCTACGAGCAGTACTTC. Its translation: CASTALTWYRDRDPYEQYF. The V call is TRBV11-1, the J call TRBJ2-7; TRBD1 matches 9 bases. Trimming at V came to 7 bases and at J to 2 bases, leaving 21 bases not matched to a gene. Germline V gene lookup returns CDR1 SGHAT and CDR2 FQDESV (reference sequence). This CDR3 has 19 amino acids.

CDR3 region: CAWSVRGNDGYTF. CDR3 nucleotides: TGTGCCTGGAGTGTACGGGGCAACGATGGCTACACCTTC. V gene TRBV30 combines with J gene TRBJ1-2, with D possibly TRBD1 on 5 matching bases. Per germline, CDR1 GTSNPN and CDR2 SVGIG (reference sequence). The CDR3 consists of 13 residues. Trimming removed 0 bases from V and 6 bases from J, with 11 bases in between.

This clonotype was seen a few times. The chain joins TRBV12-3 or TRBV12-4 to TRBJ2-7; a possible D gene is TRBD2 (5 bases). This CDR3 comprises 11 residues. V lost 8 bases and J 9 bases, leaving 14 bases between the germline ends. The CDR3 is CASQSKAGQYF. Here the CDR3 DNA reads TGTGCCAGCCAGTCAAAGGCGGGGCAGTACTTC.

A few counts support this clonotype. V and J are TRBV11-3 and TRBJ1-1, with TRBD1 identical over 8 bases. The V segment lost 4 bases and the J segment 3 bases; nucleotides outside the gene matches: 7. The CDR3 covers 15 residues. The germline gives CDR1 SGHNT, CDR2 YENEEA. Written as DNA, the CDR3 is TGTGCCAGCAGCTCCGAGACAGGGGCGGACACTGAAGCTTTCTTT. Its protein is CASSSETGADTEAFF.

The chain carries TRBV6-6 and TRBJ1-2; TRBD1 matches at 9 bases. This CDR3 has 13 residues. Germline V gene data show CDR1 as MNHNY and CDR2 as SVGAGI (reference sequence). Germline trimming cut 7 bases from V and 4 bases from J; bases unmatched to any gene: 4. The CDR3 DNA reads TGTGCCAGCACCAGGGACAGGGTCTATGGCTACACCTTC. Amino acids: CASTRDRVYGYTF.

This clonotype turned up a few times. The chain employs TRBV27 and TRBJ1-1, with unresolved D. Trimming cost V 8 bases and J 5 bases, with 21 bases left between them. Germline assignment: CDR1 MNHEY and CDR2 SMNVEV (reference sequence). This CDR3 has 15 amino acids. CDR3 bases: TGTGCCAGCGGTTCGGTTGGAGGACTGGAGACTGAAGCTTTCTTT. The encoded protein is CASGSVGGLETEAFF.

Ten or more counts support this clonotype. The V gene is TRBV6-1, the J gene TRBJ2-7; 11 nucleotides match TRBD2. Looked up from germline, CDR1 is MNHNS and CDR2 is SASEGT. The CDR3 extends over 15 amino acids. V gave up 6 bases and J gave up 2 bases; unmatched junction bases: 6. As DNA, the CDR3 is TGTGCCAGCAGCCGAGGGACTAGCGGTACCTACGAGCAGTACTTC. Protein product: CASSRGTSGTYEQYF.

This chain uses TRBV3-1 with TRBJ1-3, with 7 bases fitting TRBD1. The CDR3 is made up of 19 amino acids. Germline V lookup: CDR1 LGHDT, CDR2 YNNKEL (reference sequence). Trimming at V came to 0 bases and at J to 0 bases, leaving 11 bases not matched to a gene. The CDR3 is CASSQDARTGIGSGNTIYF. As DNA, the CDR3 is TGTGCCAGCAGCCAAGATGCGCGGACAGGAATCGGCTCTGGAAACACCATATATTTT.

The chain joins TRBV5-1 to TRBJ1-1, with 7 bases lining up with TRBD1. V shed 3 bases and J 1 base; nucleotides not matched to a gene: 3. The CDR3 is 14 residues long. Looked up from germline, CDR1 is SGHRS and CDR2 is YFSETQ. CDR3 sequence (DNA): TGCGCCAGCAGCTCGGGGACAGAGAACACTGAAGCTTTCTTT. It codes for CASSSGTENTEAFF.

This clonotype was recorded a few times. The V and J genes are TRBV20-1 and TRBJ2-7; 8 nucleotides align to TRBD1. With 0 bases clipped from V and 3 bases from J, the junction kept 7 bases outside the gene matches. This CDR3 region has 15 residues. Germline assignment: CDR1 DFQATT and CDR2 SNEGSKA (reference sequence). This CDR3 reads CSARDTRTGIYEQYF. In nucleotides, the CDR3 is TGCAGTGCTAGAGATACTAGGACAGGGATCTACGAGCAGTACTTC.

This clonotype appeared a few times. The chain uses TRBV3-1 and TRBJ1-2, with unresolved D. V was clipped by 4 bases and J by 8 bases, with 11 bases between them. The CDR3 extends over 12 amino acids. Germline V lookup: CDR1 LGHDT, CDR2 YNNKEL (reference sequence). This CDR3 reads CASSLGVDGYTF. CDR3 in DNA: TGTGCCAGCAGCCTCGGCGTTGACGGCTACACCTTC.

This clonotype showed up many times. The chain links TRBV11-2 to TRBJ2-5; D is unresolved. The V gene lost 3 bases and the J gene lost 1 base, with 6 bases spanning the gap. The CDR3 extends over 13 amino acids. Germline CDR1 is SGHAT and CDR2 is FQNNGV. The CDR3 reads CASSFGSQETQYF. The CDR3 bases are TGTGCCAGCAGCTTTGGCAGCCAAGAGACCCAGTACTTC.

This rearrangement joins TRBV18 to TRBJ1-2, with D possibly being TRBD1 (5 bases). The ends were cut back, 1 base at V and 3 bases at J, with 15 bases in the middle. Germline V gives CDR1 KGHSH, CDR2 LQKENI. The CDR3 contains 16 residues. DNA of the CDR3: TGTGCCAGCTCACCACTCGGGCAGGGAGGGGACTATGGCTACACCTTC. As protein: CASSPLGQGGDYGYTF.

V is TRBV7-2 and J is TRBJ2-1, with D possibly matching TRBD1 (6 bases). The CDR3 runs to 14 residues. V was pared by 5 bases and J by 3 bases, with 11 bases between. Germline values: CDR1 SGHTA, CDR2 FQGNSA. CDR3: CASSAQGSYNEQFF. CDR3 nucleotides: TGTGCCAGCAGCGCACAGGGTAGCTACAATGAGCAGTTCTTC.

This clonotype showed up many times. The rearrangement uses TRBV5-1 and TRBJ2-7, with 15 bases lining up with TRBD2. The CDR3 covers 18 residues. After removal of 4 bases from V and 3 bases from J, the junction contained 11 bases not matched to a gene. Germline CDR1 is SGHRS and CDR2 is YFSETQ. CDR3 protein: CASSGSGTSGRLFYEQYF. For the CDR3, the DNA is TGCGCCAGCAGCGGCTCCGGGACTAGCGGGAGGCTCTTCTACGAGCAGTACTTC.

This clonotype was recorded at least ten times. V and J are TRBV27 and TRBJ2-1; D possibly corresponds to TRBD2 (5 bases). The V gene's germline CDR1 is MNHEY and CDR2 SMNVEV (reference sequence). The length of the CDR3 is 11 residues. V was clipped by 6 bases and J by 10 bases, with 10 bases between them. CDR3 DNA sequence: TGTGCCAGCAGCCACGGGAACGAGCAGTTCTTC. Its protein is CASSHGNEQFF.

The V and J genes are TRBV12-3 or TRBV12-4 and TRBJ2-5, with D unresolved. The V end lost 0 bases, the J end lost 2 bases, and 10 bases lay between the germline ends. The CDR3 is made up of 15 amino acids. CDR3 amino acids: CASSLAGLAQETQYF. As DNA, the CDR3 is TGTGCCAGCAGTTTAGCGGGCCTTGCACAAGAGACCCAGTACTTC.

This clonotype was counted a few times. The CDR3 protein is CSAWQGNTGELFF. CDR3 coding DNA: TGCAGTGCCTGGCAGGGGAACACCGGGGAGCTGTTTTTT. The chain joins TRBV20-1 to TRBJ2-2; D might be TRBD1 (5 bases). The CDR3 consists of 13 residues. Per germline, CDR1 DFQATT and CDR2 SNEGSKA (reference sequence). Trimming removed 6 bases at V and 1 base at J, with 9 bases between.

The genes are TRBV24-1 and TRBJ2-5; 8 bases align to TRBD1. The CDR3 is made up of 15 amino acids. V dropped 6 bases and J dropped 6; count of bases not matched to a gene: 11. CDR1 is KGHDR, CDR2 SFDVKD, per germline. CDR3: CATSNTGGESQTQYF. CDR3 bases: TGTGCCACCAGTAACACAGGGGGAGAGAGTCAGACCCAGTACTTC.

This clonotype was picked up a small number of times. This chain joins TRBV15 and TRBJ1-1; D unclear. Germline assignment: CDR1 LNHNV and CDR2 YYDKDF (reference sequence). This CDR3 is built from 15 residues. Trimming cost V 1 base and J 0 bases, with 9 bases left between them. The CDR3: CATSRGGELNTEAFF. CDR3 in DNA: TGTGCCACCAGCAGAGGGGGAGAGCTGAACACTGAAGCTTTCTTT.

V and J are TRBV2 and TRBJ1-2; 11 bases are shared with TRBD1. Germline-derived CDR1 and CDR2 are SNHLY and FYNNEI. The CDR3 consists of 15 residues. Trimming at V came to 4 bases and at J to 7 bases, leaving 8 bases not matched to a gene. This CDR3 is CASSATGQGAAGYTF. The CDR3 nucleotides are TGTGCCAGCAGTGCTACCGGACAGGGGGCGGCTGGCTACACCTTC.

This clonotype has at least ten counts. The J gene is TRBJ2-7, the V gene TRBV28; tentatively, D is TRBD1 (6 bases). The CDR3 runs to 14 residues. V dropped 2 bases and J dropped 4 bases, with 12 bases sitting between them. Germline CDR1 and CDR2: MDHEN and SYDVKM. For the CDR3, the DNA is TGTGCCAGCAGTTTACACAGGGCCCTATACGAGCAGTACTTC. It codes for CASSLHRALYEQYF. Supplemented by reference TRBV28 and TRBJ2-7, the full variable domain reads DVKVTQSSRYLVKRTGEKVFLECVQDMDHENMFWYRQDPGLGLRLIYFSYDVKMKEKGDIPEGYSVSREKKERFSLILESASTNQTSMYLCASSLHRALYEQYFGPGTRLTVT.